Shown below are 17 T cell receptor beta chains from a single sample sequenced in a study of Tregs in tolerant kidney transplant recipients (dated by TCRdb to about 2019). Library preparation employed the immunoSEQ multiplex PCR assay. In TCRdb, the immuneACCESS table is reduced to in-frame sequences with V and J assigned. These tables do not hold every clone; where another copy was compared, an unresolved V gene accounts for under half, and the others remain unexplained. The sample profile shows tens of thousands of clones; more than 80% of them were found once. The ten biggest clones cover around 0.7% of the sample. The sample was Tregs from blood. The receptors derive from a human donor in good health.

The rearrangement links TRBV20-1 to TRBJ1-1, with 8 bases that match TRBD1. The CDR3 contains 11 residues. The germline gives CDR1 DFQATT, CDR2 SNEGSKA (reference sequence). J was trimmed by 12 bases and V by 6 bases; bases with no gene match: 9. CDR3 sequence reads: CSALTRGLTFF. DNA for the CDR3: TGCAGTGCCTTAACCAGGGGGCTAACTTTCTTT.

The chain links TRBV10-3 to TRBJ2-5; D is undetermined. Germline V gene data show CDR1 as ENHRY and CDR2 as SYGVKD. Trimming took off 5 bases at V and 2 bases at J, with 12 bases between the two ends. This CDR3 is built from 14 residues. The CDR3 region has the DNA TGTGCCATCAGTAGGGTGCAGAGTCAAGAGACCCAGTACTTC. Translated: CAISRVQSQETQYF.

Notes on this clone: Relative to the germline gene, one junction end is altered; a read error may explain this. The chain links TRBV10-3 to TRBJ1-6, with 7 bases identical to TRBD1. The CDR3 is 12 residues long. The germline CDR1 and CDR2 sequences are ENHRY and SYGVKD. CDR3 DNA: TGTGCAATCAGGGGGGACAATTCACCCCTCCACTTT. It translates to CAIRGDNSPLHF.

V usage is TRBV6-5 and J usage is TRBJ2-3; D ambiguous. From germline, CDR1 is MNHEY and CDR2 SVGAGI. V shed 6 bases and J shed 2 bases, with 12 bases lying between them. The CDR3 is 14 residues long. CDR3 sequence: CASSRTRATDTQYF. The CDR3 DNA reads as TGTGCCAGCAGCAGGACCAGAGCCACAGATACGCAGTATTTT.

This chain uses TRBV6-1 with TRBJ2-1, with TRBD2 identical over 7 bases. Germline values: CDR1 MNHNS, CDR2 SASEGT. CDR3 length equals 15 residues. Germline trimming cut 7 bases from V and 3 bases from J; bases unmatched to any gene: 9. The CDR3 bases are TGTGCCAGCACTGTCAGCGGGACCCTCTACAATGAGCAGTTCTTC. This codes for CASTVSGTLYNEQFF.

This clone was detected only once. The genes are TRBV9 and TRBJ2-2, with 9 nucleotides matching TRBD2. Germline V gene sequence: CDR1 SGDLS, CDR2 YYNGEE. J lost 2 bases, V lost 4 bases, and 12 bases had no gene match. This CDR3 region has 18 residues. Here the CDR3 reads CASSPRHWTSENTGELFF. The CDR3 DNA reads TGTGCCAGCAGCCCCCGCCATTGGACTAGCGAAAACACCGGGGAGCTGTTTTTT.

The V gene is TRBV5-5, the J gene TRBJ2-5, with 11 nucleotides matching TRBD2. The CDR3 loop spans 16 amino acids. Per germline, CDR1 SGHKS and CDR2 YYEKEE (reference sequence). With 4 bases clipped from V and 4 bases from J, the junction kept 9 bases outside the gene matches. CDR3 region: CASSPAPLAGGETQYF. CDR3 in DNA: TGTGCCAGCAGCCCGGCCCCTCTAGCGGGGGGAGAGACCCAGTACTTC.

The V and J genes are TRBV2 and TRBJ1-1; TRBD1 matches 8 bases. This CDR3 comprises 13 residues. V shed 7 bases, J shed 3 bases, and the junction held 4 bases outside the gene matches. Germline CDR1 SNHLY, CDR2 FYNNEI. The CDR3 DNA reads as TGTGCCAGCATGGACAGGGCGGACACTGAAGCTTTCTTT. Translation gives CASMDRADTEAFF.

The rearrangement uses TRBV7-9 and TRBJ2-4; 7 positions agree with TRBD1. CDR1 and CDR2 from the germline V gene are SEHNR and FQNEAQ (reference sequence). CDR3 length: 15 amino acids. Trimming at V came to 5 bases and at J to 6 bases, leaving 10 bases not matched to a gene. The CDR3 nucleotides are TGTGCCAGCAGCCATCTTGGACAGGTACCAAACATTCAGTACTTC. Translating gives CASSHLGQVPNIQYF.

The chain carries TRBV7-9 and TRBJ2-2, with TRBD1 identical over 8 bases. Germline lookup yields CDR1 SEHNR and CDR2 FQNEAQ (reference sequence). The ends lost 1 base at V and 3 bases at J; junction bases unmatched: 4. This CDR3 has 16 residues. In DNA form, the CDR3 reads TGTGCCAGCAGCTTAGGGCAGGGGGCGGACACCGGGGAGCTGTTTTTT. Its protein is CASSLGQGADTGELFF.

The rearrangement links TRBV18 to TRBJ2-7, with TRBD2 matching 8 bases. The V gene's germline CDR1 is KGHSH and CDR2 LQKENI. CDR3 length equals 18 residues. V shed 3 bases and J 2 bases; nucleotides not matched to a gene: 15. CDR3 sequence reads: CASSPFPAGAPNTYEQYF. Written as DNA, the CDR3 is TGTGCCAGCTCACCCTTCCCAGCGGGAGCTCCTAACACCTACGAGCAGTACTTC.

This sequence joins TRBV30 and TRBJ1-2; the D is unclear. The CDR3 loop spans 12 amino acids. V was shortened by 0 bases and J by 4 bases, with 6 bases between the two germline ends. The germline CDR1 and CDR2 sequences are GTSNPN and SVGIG (reference sequence). The CDR3 reads CAWSVLRYGYTF. In DNA form, the CDR3 reads TGTGCCTGGAGTGTACTCCGCTATGGCTACACCTTC.

There are a few counts of this clone. The genes are TRBV2 and TRBJ1-1; D uncertain. This CDR3 contains 13 residues. Deletions cut 8 bases from V and 3 bases from J, with 13 bases between. CDR1 and CDR2 (germline): SNHLY, FYNNEI. This CDR3 is CASEEEADTEAFF. The CDR3 coding sequence is TGTGCCAGCGAAGAGGAGGCGGACACTGAAGCTTTCTTT.

The chain joins TRBV30 to TRBJ1-6, with a possible D match to TRBD1 (5 bases). The CDR3 contains 15 residues. V lost 3 bases, J lost 5 bases, and 14 bases lay in between. Germline V gene data show CDR1 as GTSNPN and CDR2 as SVGIG (reference sequence). Written as DNA, the CDR3 is TGTGCCTGGAGCAACCAGGGTCCGAATAATTCACCCCTCCACTTT. Its translation is CAWSNQGPNNSPLHF. Supplemented by reference TRBV30 and TRBJ1-6, the full variable domain reads SQTIHQWPATLVQPVGSPLSLECTVEGTSNPNLYWYRQAAGRGLQLLFYSVGIGQISSEVPQNLSASRPQDRQFILSSKKLLLSDSGFYLCAWSNQGPNNSPLHFGNGTRLTVT.

This clone was detected only a few times. The chain links TRBV10-3 to TRBJ1-1, with D possibly matching TRBD1 (6 bases). The CDR3 is 12 residues long. Germline V gene data show CDR1 as ENHRY and CDR2 as SYGVKD. The V end was cut by 6 bases, the J end by 11 bases, with 16 bases between. This CDR3 reads CAIRAQGRTAFF. CDR3 DNA sequence: TGTGCCATCAGGGCCCAGGGGCGTACGGCTTTCTTT.

This chain uses TRBV18 with TRBJ2-4; weak D call: TRBD1 (6 bases). The CDR3 length is 15 residues. V was clipped by 0 bases and J by 11 bases, with 17 bases between them. In germline, CDR1 is KGHSH, CDR2 LQKENI. The CDR3 DNA sequence: TGTGCCAGCTCACCACCGGACCGGACAGCCAACGTTCAGTACTTC. Protein: CASSPPDRTANVQYF.

This sequence joins TRBV10-2 and TRBJ2-7, with 7 bases lining up with TRBD1. V lost 6 bases and J lost 1; bases outside the gene matches: 6. The CDR3 length is 14 residues. Germline assignment: CDR1 WSHSY and CDR2 SAAADI. For the CDR3, the DNA is TGCGCCAGCAGGCCGACAGGGAAATCCTACGAGCAGTACTTC. Residues: CASRPTGKSYEQYF.